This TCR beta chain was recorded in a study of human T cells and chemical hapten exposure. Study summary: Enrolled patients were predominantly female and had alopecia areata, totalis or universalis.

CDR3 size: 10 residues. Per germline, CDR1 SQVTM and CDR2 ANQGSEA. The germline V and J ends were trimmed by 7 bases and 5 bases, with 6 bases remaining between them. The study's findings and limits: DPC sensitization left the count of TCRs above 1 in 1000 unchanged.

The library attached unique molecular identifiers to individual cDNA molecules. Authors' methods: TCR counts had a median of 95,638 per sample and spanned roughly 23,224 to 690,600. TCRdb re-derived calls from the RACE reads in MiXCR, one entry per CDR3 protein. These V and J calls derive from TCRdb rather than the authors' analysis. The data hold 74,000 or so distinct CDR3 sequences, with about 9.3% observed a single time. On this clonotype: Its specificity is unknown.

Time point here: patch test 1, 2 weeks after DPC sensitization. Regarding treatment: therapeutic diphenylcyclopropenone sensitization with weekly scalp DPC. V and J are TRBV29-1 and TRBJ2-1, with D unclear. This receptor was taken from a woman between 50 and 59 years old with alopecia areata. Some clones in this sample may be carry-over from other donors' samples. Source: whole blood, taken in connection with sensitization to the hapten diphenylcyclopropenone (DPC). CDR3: CSAMHNEQFF. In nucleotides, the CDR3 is TGCAGCGCTATGCACAATGAGCAGTTCTTC.